The 13 T cell receptor beta chains below come from one sample, sequenced in a study of blood T cell repertoires in COVID-19. Measured with immunoSEQ multiplex PCR; TCRdb has only the in-frame clones, and not every one. Of about 210,000 clones in the sample, 81% were seen once. Source material: PBMCs or T cells enriched from blood (not recorded which). The origin of the receptors is a man aged 35 to 55 who had recovered from COVID-19.

This chain joins TRBV2 and TRBJ1-2, with D tentatively TRBD1 (5 bases). The V end lost 7 bases, the J end lost 4 bases, and 16 bases lay between the germline ends. Looked up from germline, CDR1 is SNHLY and CDR2 is FYNNEI. The length of the CDR3 is 14 residues. CDR3 sequence: CASMRGGVSYGYTF. For the CDR3, the DNA is TGTGCCAGCATGCGGGGAGGGGTCAGCTATGGCTACACCTTC.

The chain carries TRBV7-7 and TRBJ2-5; TRBD2 matches 7 bases. CDR1 and CDR2 (germline): SSHAT, FNYEAQ (reference sequence). After removal of 1 base from V and 0 bases from J, the junction contained 2 bases not matched to a gene. CDR3 length: 15 residues. The CDR3 nucleotides are TGTGCCAGCAGCTTAGTGGGGGGGTACCAAGAGACCCAGTACTTC. Amino acids: CASSLVGGYQETQYF.

The V gene is TRBV19, the J gene TRBJ1-5, with a tentative D call TRBD1 (6 bases). Germline V CDR1 and CDR2: LNHDA, SQIVND (reference sequence). The V end lost 6 bases, the J end lost 1 base, and 10 bases lay between the germline ends. This CDR3 region has 14 residues. The CDR3 is CASSNDRSNQPQHF. The CDR3 DNA is TGTGCCAGTAGCAACGACAGGAGCAATCAGCCCCAGCATTTT. The whole variable domain, remainder taken from reference TRBV19 and TRBJ1-5, is DGGITQSPKYLFRKEGQNVTLSCEQNLNHDAMYWYRQDPGQGLRLIYYSQIVNDFQKGDIAEGYSVSREKKESFPLTVTSAQKNPTAFYLCASSNDRSNQPQHFGDGTRLSIL.

The chain links TRBV29-1 to TRBJ2-1, with 13 positions matching TRBD2. The ends lost 4 bases at V and 13 bases at J; junction bases unmatched: 10. The CDR3 has 14 amino acids. CDR1 and CDR2 from the germline V gene are SQVTM and ANQGSEA. The CDR3 region is CSVVETSGRFRQFF. The CDR3, as DNA: TGCAGCGTTGTAGAGACTAGCGGGAGGTTCCGACAGTTCTTC.

The V and J genes are TRBV29-1 and TRBJ2-7; possibly TRBD1 for D (6 bases). Germline CDR1 and CDR2: SQVTM and ANQGSEA. The V and J ends lost 5 bases and 4 bases respectively, with 9 bases between them. The CDR3 length is 11 residues. For the CDR3, the DNA is TGCAGCGTTTATACAGGGTACGAGCAGTACTTC. Protein product: CSVYTGYEQYF.

The chain carries TRBV4-1 and TRBJ2-1; a possible D gene is TRBD2 (5 bases). Germline V gene sequence: CDR1 MGHRA, CDR2 YSYEKL. This CDR3 region has 14 residues. Trimming left V 3 bases short and J 4 bases short, with 10 bases between. CDR3 in DNA: TGCGCCAGCAGCCAGACGAGGGATTACAATGAGCAGTTCTTC. Residues: CASSQTRDYNEQFF.

The J gene is TRBJ1-2, the V gene TRBV7-8; D not certain. V lost 1 base, J lost 4 bases, and 10 bases lay in between. Germline V lookup: CDR1 SGHVS, CDR2 FQNEAQ. This CDR3 contains 14 residues. The CDR3 loop reads CASSLGAVTYGYTF. The CDR3 DNA reads as TGTGCCAGCAGCTTAGGGGCAGTGACCTATGGCTACACCTTC.

The CDR3 protein is CASSLGIGAYEQYF. The CDR3 DNA reads TGTGCCAGCAGCTTAGGGATCGGAGCATACGAGCAGTACTTC. This chain uses TRBV11-2 with TRBJ2-7; D gene uncertain. This CDR3 is built from 14 residues. Trimming pared 1 base from V and 4 bases from J, leaving 11 bases between. In germline, CDR1 is SGHAT, CDR2 FQNNGV.

V usage is TRBV24-1 and J usage is TRBJ2-3, with 11 bases fitting TRBD2. CDR1 is KGHDR, CDR2 SFDVKD, per germline. Trimming took 9 bases from V and 7 from J; bases not matched to a gene: 8. This CDR3 is built from 14 residues. CDR3 protein: CATSDSGGAYTQYF. In DNA, the CDR3 is TGTGCCACCTCAGATAGCGGGGGGGCATATACGCAGTATTTT.

V usage is TRBV7-3 and J usage is TRBJ2-1; D is undetermined. V shed 6 bases and J shed 5 bases, with 14 bases lying between them. Germline-derived CDR1 and CDR2 are SGHTA and FQGTGA. The CDR3 loop spans 14 amino acids. CDR3 DNA: TGTGCCAGCAGTAGGAGCAGTGCTAACAATGAGCAGTTCTTC. Translating gives CASSRSSANNEQFF.

The CDR3 nucleotides are TGTGCCAGCAGCCCTAATGGGGGACTGAGCACAGATACGCAGTATTTT. Translation gives CASSPNGGLSTDTQYF. This chain links TRBV7-2 with TRBJ2-3, with a tentative D call TRBD2 (6 bases). The CDR3 has 16 residues. Trimming left V 5 bases short and J 0 bases short, with 15 bases between. Germline V gene lookup returns CDR1 SGHTA and CDR2 FQGNSA.

There are a few counts of this clone. This chain uses TRBV6-5 with TRBJ1-2; D unclear. V lost 8 bases and J 5 bases, leaving 18 bases between the germline ends. The CDR3 runs 14 residues. The germline CDR1 and CDR2 sequences are MNHEY and SVGAGI. Here the CDR3 DNA reads TGTGCCAGCTGGAATGCGGGGTTCGAATATGGCTACACCTTC. This sequence encodes CASWNAGFEYGYTF.

V and J are TRBV7-2 and TRBJ2-7; 10 bases match TRBD1. The germline CDR1 and CDR2 sequences are SGHTA and FQGNSA. The CDR3 spans 15 residues. With V trimmed by 1 base and J by 2 bases, 2 bases remained unmatched. The CDR3 coding sequence is TGTGCCAGCAGCTTAGGTGGGACAGGGGCCTACGAGCAGTACTTC. As protein: CASSLGGTGAYEQYF.